Included here is one TCR beta chain sequence, with context. Its specificity is not known. This entry belongs to a study of T cell responses to AZD1222 COVID-19 vaccine. The V segment lost 5 bases and the J segment 4 bases; nucleotides outside the gene matches: 9. Per germline, CDR1 LGHNA and CDR2 YSLEER. CDR3 length: 15 amino acids. Investigators merged groups given second doses at roughly 4 or roughly 12 weeks. General observations from the study: Among spike-specific TCRs, nearly half reportedly target unmutated variant regions. Regions 160-218 and 743-854 held dominance among vaccine-associated CD4 TCRs, which spanned spike. Donors were largely white British and mainly female; clonal diversity was possibly underestimated.

Profiled with immunoSEQ multiplex PCR; TCRdb holds only in-frame clones, not every one. The table records roughly 56,000 clones, 81% of them present only once. The chain joins TRBV4-3 to TRBJ2-7; 9 nucleotides match TRBD1. Sequenced material: peripheral blood, taken 28 days after the second AZD1222 dose. The clonotype was recovered from an adult who received the AZD1222 COVID-19 vaccine. The CDR3 DNA is TGCGCCAGCAGCATGCGGACAGGGGACTTTTACGAGCAGTACTTC. Translating gives CASSMRTGDFYEQYF.